Listed here are 24 T cell receptor beta chains from one sample, sequenced in a study of OX40 agonist ivuxolimab in advanced cancers. The assay was immunoSEQ multiplex PCR, and TCRdb's table has in-frame clones only and misses some. The sample lists 70,000 to 85,000 clones, 87% seen once, with about 1.3% in the top ten. The material sequenced was CD4+ or CD8+ T cells sorted from blood, taken in a trial of the OX40 agonist ivuxolimab. Every receptor here comes from an adult with an advanced solid tumor such as melanoma, head and neck, liver or kidney cancer.

The rearrangement uses TRBV20-1 and TRBJ1-1; D uncertain. Looked up from germline, CDR1 is DFQATT and CDR2 is SNEGSKA (reference sequence). Trimming stripped 5 bases from V and 3 bases from J, with 7 bases between. The CDR3 has 11 residues. CDR3 sequence: CSALTDTEAFF. The CDR3, as DNA: TGCAGTGCTCTTACTGACACTGAAGCTTTCTTT.

This clone came up once. This chain's CDR3 is CASSGVAGYLGYTF. The CDR3 region has the DNA TGTGCCAGCAGTGGGGTGGCAGGGTACTTGGGCTACACCTTC. The chain combines TRBV6-5 with TRBJ1-2; maybe TRBD1 (5 bases). V was clipped by 5 bases and J by 8 bases, with 18 bases between them. Germline V gene data show CDR1 as MNHEY and CDR2 as SVGAGI. The CDR3 has 14 amino acids.

This chain uses TRBV6-6 with TRBJ1-1; a weak D match, TRBD1 (5 bases). CDR3 length equals 13 residues. Germline V CDR1 and CDR2: MNHNY, SVGAGI (reference sequence). The V and J ends lost 6 bases and 6 bases respectively, with 14 bases between them. DNA of the CDR3: TGTGCCAGCAGCCTGACCCAGGGTTCTGAAGCTTTCTTT. Translation: CASSLTQGSEAFF.

The chain uses TRBV5-4 and TRBJ2-7; a possible D gene is TRBD2 (6 bases). V was shortened by 4 bases and J by 3 bases, with 8 bases between the two germline ends. The CDR3 totals 12 residues. Germline V gives CDR1 SGHNT, CDR2 YYREEE (reference sequence). The CDR3 region is CASSLEGYEQYF. Written as DNA, the CDR3 is TGTGCCAGCAGCCTGGAGGGCTACGAGCAGTACTTC.

J is TRBJ2-7 and V is TRBV28, with 8 bases that match TRBD2. V dropped 2 bases and J dropped 2; count of bases not matched to a gene: 2. The CDR3 contains 14 residues. Germline CDR1 MDHEN, CDR2 SYDVKM. The CDR3 protein is CASSLPGGAYEQYF. The CDR3 DNA reads as TGTGCCAGCAGTTTACCCGGGGGGGCCTACGAGCAGTACTTC. Filled out from reference TRBV28 and TRBJ2-7, the complete variable domain reads DVKVTQSSRYLVKRTGEKVFLECVQDMDHENMFWYRQDPGLGLRLIYFSYDVKMKEKGDIPEGYSVSREKKERFSLILESASTNQTSMYLCASSLPGGAYEQYFGPGTRLTVT.

V and J are TRBV11-2 and TRBJ1-1; 9 bases are a match to TRBD1. Germline values: CDR1 SGHAT, CDR2 FQNNGV. With 8 bases clipped from V and 6 bases from J, the junction kept 7 bases outside the gene matches. This CDR3 spans 13 amino acids. CDR3 protein: CASLLTGGAEAFF. DNA of the CDR3: TGTGCCAGCTTACTGACAGGGGGGGCTGAAGCTTTCTTT.

V and J are TRBV28 and TRBJ1-2, with D maybe TRBD1 (6 bases). The V gene lost 7 bases and the J gene lost 5 bases, with 14 bases spanning the gap. Per germline, CDR1 MDHEN and CDR2 SYDVKM. CDR3 length equals 13 residues. This CDR3 is CASTQGNTYGYTF. Here the CDR3 DNA reads TGTGCCAGCACCCAGGGGAATACATATGGCTACACCTTC.

This chain joins TRBV7-8 and TRBJ1-2, with D tentatively TRBD1 (5 bases). Germline V lookup: CDR1 SGHVS, CDR2 FQNEAQ. V dropped 2 bases and J dropped 0 bases, with 10 bases sitting between them. There are 15 residues in the CDR3. The CDR3 loop is CASSLSAGPNYGYTF. CDR3 nucleotides: TGTGCCAGCAGCTTATCCGCGGGGCCTAACTATGGCTACACCTTC.

The rearrangement links TRBV10-3 to TRBJ2-3; D is undetermined. Germline V lookup: CDR1 ENHRY, CDR2 SYGVKD. V lost 3 bases, J lost 2 bases, and 6 bases lay in between. The length of the CDR3 is 13 residues. CDR3: CAISERSTDTQYF. The DNA for the CDR3 is TGTGCCATCAGTGAACGGTCCACAGATACGCAGTATTTT.

This clone has only one observation. The chain employs TRBV30 and TRBJ2-1; the match to TRBD2 covers 10 bases. Losses at the gene ends were 3 bases for V and 15 bases for J; bases not matched to a gene: 14. Germline assignment: CDR1 GTSNPN and CDR2 SVGIG (reference sequence). The CDR3 runs to 14 residues. The CDR3, as DNA: TGTGCCTGGAGCGCCCTTCGAGCGGGAGGGCTTCTGTTCTTC. Translation: CAWSALRAGGLLFF.

The gene calls are TRBV7-3 and TRBJ1-3; no clear D. V gave up 2 bases and J gave up 2 bases, with 7 bases separating them. The CDR3 spans 14 residues. Germline assignment: CDR1 SGHTA and CDR2 FQGTGA. In DNA form, the CDR3 reads TGTGCCAGCAGCTTATCTGGAACTGGAAACACCATATATTTT. Protein sequence: CASSLSGTGNTIYF.

CDR3 residues: CASSPRQATSYEQYF. The CDR3 DNA reads TGCGCCAGCAGCCCTAGACAGGCAACTTCCTACGAGCAGTACTTC. This chain uses TRBV5-1 with TRBJ2-7, with a weak D call TRBD1 (6 bases). V gave up 4 bases and J gave up 1 base, with 15 bases separating them. Germline CDR1 reads SGHRS; CDR2 reads YFSETQ. The CDR3 length is 15 residues.

The V gene is TRBV9, the J gene TRBJ2-5; TRBD2 is a possible D gene (6 bases). From germline, CDR1 is SGDLS and CDR2 YYNGEE. V dropped 4 bases and J dropped 3 bases, with 13 bases sitting between them. The CDR3 is made up of 14 amino acids. CDR3 region: CASSSPTSKETQYF. CDR3 DNA sequence: TGTGCCAGCAGCTCACCGACTAGTAAAGAGACCCAGTACTTC.

This rearrangement joins TRBV19 to TRBJ2-2, with D uncertain. V lost 1 base, J lost 6 bases, and 9 bases lay in between. Germline CDR1 is LNHDA and CDR2 is SQIVND (reference sequence). The CDR3 sequence is 14 residues long. In DNA form, the CDR3 reads TGTGCCAGTAGTATAGGGATTGATTCCGGGGAGCTGTTTTTT. It encodes CASSIGIDSGELFF.

The genes are TRBV6-5 and TRBJ2-7; D might be TRBD1 (6 bases). This CDR3 comprises 14 residues. From germline, CDR1 is MNHEY and CDR2 SVGAGI. V was cut by 6 bases and J by 2 bases, with 14 bases left in between. CDR3 coding DNA: TGTGCCAGCAGCCGACCCAGGGGAACCTACGAGCAGTACTTC. Amino acids: CASSRPRGTYEQYF.

The chain is built from TRBV6-6 and TRBJ1-4; TRBD1 matches at 11 bases. Germline lookup yields CDR1 MNHNY and CDR2 SVGAGI (reference sequence). CDR3 length: 15 amino acids. The trim removed 2 bases at V and 8 bases at J, leaving 4 bases unmatched. In DNA form, the CDR3 reads TGTGCCAGCAGTTACGGGACAGGGGGGAAAGAAAAACTGTTTTTT. It yields the protein CASSYGTGGKEKLFF.

This chain uses TRBV6-5 with TRBJ2-3; TRBD1 matches at 9 bases. The CDR3 runs to 15 residues. Unmatched junction bases numbered 6, after V lost 7 bases and J lost 1 base. CDR1 is MNHEY, CDR2 SVGAGI, per germline. The chain's CDR3 is CASKRNRGRTDTQYF. The CDR3 DNA reads as TGTGCCAGCAAGCGGAACAGGGGGCGCACAGATACGCAGTATTTT.

This chain uses TRBV2 with TRBJ2-1; a possible D gene is TRBD1 (5 bases). V was pared by 8 bases and J by 6 bases, with 14 bases between. This CDR3 has 13 amino acids. In germline, CDR1 is SNHLY, CDR2 FYNNEI. DNA of the CDR3: TGTGCCAGCGGCGGACACCAAAGCAATGAGCAGTTCTTC. Translated, it gives CASGGHQSNEQFF.

The rearrangement joins TRBV11-1 to TRBJ2-7; TRBD1 agrees at 10 bases. Germline V gene data show CDR1 as SGHAT and CDR2 as FQDESV (reference sequence). V lost 4 bases, J lost 7 bases, and 10 bases stayed unmatched. This CDR3 has 15 residues. The CDR3 DNA follows: TGTGCCAGCAGCTCCCCCGGGACAGGGGTTAGGGAGCAGTACTTC. Amino acid sequence: CASSSPGTGVREQYF.

The V and J genes are TRBV5-5 and TRBJ2-2; D uncertain. Trimming cost V 1 base and J 7 bases, with 8 bases left between them. This CDR3 contains 13 residues. Germline V gene lookup returns CDR1 SGHKS and CDR2 YYEKEE (reference sequence). CDR3 in DNA: TGTGCCAGCAGCTTGCGGTTCTTCGGGGAGCTGTTTTTT. Its translation is CASSLRFFGELFF.

The chain uses TRBV2 and TRBJ2-1; D gene unclear. CDR1 and CDR2 from the germline V gene are SNHLY and FYNNEI. This CDR3 contains 15 residues. V was clipped by 3 bases and J by 0 bases, with 9 bases between them. The CDR3 protein is CASSDRRSSYNEQFF. The CDR3 region has the DNA TGTGCCAGCAGTGACCGCCGGAGCTCCTACAATGAGCAGTTCTTC.

J is TRBJ1-4 and V is TRBV19; the D is unclear. Between the trimmed V and J ends, which lost 6 bases and 6 bases, there was a span of 11 bases. CDR1 is LNHDA, CDR2 SQIVND, per germline (reference sequence). The CDR3 length is 13 residues. The CDR3 here is CASSKRRDEKLFF. CDR3 coding DNA: TGTGCCAGTAGCAAAAGACGGGATGAAAAACTGTTTTTT.

The chain employs TRBV15 and TRBJ2-7; D ambiguous. The V gene lost 0 bases and the J gene lost 6 bases, with 6 bases spanning the gap. Germline V gives CDR1 LNHNV, CDR2 YYDKDF (reference sequence). This CDR3 spans 12 amino acids. The CDR3 protein is CATSRDFGEQYF. In nucleotides, the CDR3 is TGTGCCACCAGCAGAGACTTTGGCGAGCAGTACTTC.

This chain uses TRBV7-6 with TRBJ1-4; 10 bases line up with TRBD1. V lost 4 bases, J lost 8 bases, and 4 bases stayed unmatched. The germline CDR1 and CDR2 sequences are SGHVS and FNYEAQ. This CDR3 is 14 amino acids long. CDR3 sequence reads: CASSSPGQGEKLFF. The CDR3 nucleotides are TGTGCCAGCAGCTCCCCGGGACAGGGGGAAAAACTGTTTTTT.